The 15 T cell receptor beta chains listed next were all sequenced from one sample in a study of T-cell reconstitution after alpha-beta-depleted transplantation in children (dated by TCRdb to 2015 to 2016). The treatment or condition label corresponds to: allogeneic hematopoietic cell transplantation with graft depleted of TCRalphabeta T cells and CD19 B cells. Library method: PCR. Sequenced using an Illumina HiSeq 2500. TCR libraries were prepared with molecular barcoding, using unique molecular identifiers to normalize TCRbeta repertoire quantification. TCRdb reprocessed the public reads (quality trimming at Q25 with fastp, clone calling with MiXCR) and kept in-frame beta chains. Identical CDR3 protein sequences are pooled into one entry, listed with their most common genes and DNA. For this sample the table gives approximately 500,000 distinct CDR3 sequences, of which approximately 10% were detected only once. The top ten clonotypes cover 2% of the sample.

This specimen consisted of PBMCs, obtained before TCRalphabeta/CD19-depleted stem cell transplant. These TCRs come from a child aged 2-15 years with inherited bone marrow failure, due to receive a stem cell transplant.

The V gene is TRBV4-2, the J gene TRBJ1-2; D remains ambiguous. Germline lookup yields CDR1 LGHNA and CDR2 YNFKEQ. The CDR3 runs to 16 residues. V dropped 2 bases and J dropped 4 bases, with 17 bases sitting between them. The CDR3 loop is CASSQPDGYPPYGYTF. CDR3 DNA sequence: TGTGCCAGCAGCCAACCAGACGGATACCCGCCCTATGGCTACACCTTC.

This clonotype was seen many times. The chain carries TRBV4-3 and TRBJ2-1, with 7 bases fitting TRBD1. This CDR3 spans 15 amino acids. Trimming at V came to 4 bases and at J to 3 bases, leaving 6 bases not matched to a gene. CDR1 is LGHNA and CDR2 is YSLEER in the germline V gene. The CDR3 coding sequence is TGCGCCAGCAGCCCCCGCGACAGGGACTACAATGAGCAGTTCTTC. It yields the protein CASSPRDRDYNEQFF.

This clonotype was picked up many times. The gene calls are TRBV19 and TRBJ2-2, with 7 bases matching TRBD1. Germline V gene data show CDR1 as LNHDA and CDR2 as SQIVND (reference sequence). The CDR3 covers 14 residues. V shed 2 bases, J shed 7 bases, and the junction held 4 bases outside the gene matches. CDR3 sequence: CASSIWQGDGELFF. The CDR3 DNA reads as TGTGCCAGTAGTATATGGCAGGGGGACGGGGAGCTGTTTTTT.

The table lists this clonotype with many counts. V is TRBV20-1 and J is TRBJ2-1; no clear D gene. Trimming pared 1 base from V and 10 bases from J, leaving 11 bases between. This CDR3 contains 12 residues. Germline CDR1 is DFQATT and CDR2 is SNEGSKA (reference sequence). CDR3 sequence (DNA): TGCAGTGCTAGAGTTCAGGTCGACGAGCAGTTCTTC. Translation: CSARVQVDEQFF.

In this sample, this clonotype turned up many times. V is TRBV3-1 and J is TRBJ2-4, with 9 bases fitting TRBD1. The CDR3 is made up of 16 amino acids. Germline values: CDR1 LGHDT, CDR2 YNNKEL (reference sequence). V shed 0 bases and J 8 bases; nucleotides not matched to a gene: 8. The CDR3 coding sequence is TGTGCCAGCAGCCAAGACACGGGACAGGGTTCATACATTCAGTACTTC. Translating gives CASSQDTGQGSYIQYF. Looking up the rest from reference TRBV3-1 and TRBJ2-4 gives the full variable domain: DTAVSQTPKYLVTQMGNDKSIKCEQNLGHDTMYWYKQDSKKFLKIMFSYNNKELIINETVPNRFSPKSPDKAHLNLHINSLELGDSAVYFCASSQDTGQGSYIQYFGAGTRLSVL.

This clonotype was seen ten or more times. The CDR3 is CSAALLTSGWGAQYF. The DNA of the CDR3 is TGCAGTGCTGCCCTACTGACTAGCGGCTGGGGGGCCCAGTACTTC. The chain employs TRBV20-1 and TRBJ2-5; 9 positions match TRBD2. The length of the CDR3 is 15 residues. CDR1 DFQATT and CDR2 SNEGSKA come from the germline V gene (reference sequence). Losses at the gene ends were 5 bases for V and 9 bases for J; bases not matched to a gene: 16.

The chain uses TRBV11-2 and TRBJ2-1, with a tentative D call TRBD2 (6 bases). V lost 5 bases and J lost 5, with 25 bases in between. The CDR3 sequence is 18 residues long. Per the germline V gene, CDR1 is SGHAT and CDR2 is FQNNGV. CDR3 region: CASSLIGDRGGTNNEQFF. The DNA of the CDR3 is TGTGCCAGCAGCCTGATCGGGGATCGGGGAGGTACAAACAATGAGCAGTTCTTC.

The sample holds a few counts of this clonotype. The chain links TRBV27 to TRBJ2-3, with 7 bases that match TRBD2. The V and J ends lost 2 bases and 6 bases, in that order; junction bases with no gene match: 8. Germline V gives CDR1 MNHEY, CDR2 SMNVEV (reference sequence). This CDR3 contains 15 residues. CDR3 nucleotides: TGTGCCAGCAGTTTAGGGGGGAGGGCCGCGGATACGCAGTATTTT. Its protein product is CASSLGGRAADTQYF.

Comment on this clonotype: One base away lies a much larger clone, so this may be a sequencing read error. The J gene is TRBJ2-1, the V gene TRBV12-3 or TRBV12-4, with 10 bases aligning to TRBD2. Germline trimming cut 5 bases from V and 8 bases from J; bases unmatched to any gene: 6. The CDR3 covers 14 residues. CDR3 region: CASSPSGRGHEQFF. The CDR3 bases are TGTGCCAGCAGTCCTAGCGGGAGAGGCCATGAGCAGTTCTTC.

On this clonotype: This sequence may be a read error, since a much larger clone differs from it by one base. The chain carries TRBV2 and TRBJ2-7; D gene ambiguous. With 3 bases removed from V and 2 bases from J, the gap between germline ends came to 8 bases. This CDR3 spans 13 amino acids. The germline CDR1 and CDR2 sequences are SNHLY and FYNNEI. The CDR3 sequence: CASSEHTAYEQYF. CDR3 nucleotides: TGTGCCAGCAGTGAGCACACTGCCTACGAGCAGTACTTC.

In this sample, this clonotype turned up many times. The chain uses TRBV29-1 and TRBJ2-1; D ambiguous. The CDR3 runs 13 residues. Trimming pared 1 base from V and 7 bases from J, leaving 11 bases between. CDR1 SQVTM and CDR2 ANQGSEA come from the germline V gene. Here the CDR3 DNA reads TGCAGCGTTGAAGTGTCCAAGGGAAATGAGCAGTTCTTC. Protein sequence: CSVEVSKGNEQFF.

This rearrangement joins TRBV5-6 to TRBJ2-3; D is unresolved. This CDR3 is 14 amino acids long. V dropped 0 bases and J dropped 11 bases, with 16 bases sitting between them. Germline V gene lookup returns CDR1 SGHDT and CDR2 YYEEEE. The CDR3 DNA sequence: TGTGCCAGCAGCTTGGGGCTCGCGGATTCTGAGCAGTATTTT. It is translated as CASSLGLADSEQYF.

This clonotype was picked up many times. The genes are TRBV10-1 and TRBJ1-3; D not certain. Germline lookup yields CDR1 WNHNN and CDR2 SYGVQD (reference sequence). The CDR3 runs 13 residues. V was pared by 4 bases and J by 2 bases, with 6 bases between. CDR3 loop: CASSVGAGNTIYF. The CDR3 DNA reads TGCGCCAGCAGTGTTGGGGCTGGAAACACCATATATTTT.

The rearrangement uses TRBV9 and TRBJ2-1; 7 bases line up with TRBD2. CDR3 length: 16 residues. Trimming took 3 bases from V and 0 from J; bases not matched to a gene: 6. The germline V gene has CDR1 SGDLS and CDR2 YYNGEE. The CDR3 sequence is CASSASLAASYNEQFF. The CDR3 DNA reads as TGTGCCAGCAGCGCCTCTCTAGCGGCCTCCTACAATGAGCAGTTCTTC.

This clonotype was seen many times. For the CDR3, the DNA is TGTGCCAGCAGTTTGGGGGTTACCTATGGCTACACCTTC. Protein sequence: CASSLGVTYGYTF. V gene TRBV12-3 or TRBV12-4 combines with J gene TRBJ1-2; possibly TRBD1 for D (5 bases). The CDR3 contains 13 residues. The V and J ends lost 3 bases and 4 bases respectively, with 9 bases between them.